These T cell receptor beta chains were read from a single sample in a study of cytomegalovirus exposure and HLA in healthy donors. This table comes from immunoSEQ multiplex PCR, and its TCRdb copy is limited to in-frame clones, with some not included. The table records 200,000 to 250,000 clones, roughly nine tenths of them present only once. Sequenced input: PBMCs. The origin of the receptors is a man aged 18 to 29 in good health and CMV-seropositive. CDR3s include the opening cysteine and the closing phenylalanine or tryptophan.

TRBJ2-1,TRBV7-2,CASSLQRGGQFF
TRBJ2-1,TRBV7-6,CASSLDPQTSGAWYEQFF
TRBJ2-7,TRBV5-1,CASSLDETRAYEQYF
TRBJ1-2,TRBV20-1,CSAVSYGYTF
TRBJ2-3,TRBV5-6,CASSPGTGGTDTQYF
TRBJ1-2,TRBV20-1,CSAPGYGYTF
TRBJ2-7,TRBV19,CASNPRDSSYEQYF
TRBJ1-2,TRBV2,CASREGAIGGYTF
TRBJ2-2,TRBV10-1,CASRDTSGELFF
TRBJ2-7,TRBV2,CASTQGEGSSEQYF
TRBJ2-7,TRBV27,CASSPSVGESTYEQYF
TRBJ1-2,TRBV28,CASERGAYGYTF
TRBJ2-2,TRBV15,CATSRGGANTGELFF
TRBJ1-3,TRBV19,CASSRLDWGEDIYF
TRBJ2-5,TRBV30,CAWSPGLQITQYF
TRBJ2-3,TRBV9,CASSVYPTGQGQDTQYF
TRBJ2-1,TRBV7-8,CASTTGGALRYNEQFF
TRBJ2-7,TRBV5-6,CASSWGTGSYEQYF
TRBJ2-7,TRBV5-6,CASSFRLLRGLQISYEQYF
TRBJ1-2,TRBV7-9,CASSLDGVNYGYTF
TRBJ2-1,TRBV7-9,CASSFTSGNEQFF
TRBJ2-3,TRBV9,CASSIGAGGGDTQYF
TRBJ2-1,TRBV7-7,CASSYSLVSHEQFF
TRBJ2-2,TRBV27,CASSFHVRSRDTGELFF
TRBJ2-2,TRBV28,CASSQGANTGELFF
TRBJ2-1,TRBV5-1,CASSLEVNEQFF
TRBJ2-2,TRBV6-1,CASSTSGRAGELFF
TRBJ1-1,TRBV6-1,CASSEEGLNTEAFF
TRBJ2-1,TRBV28,CASPPLAGPRNEQFF
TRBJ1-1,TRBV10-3,CAISSAAEAFF
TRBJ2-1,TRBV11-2,CASSSLQGKTYNEQFF
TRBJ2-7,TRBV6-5,CASSSRGQDYEQYF
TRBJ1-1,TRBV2,CAPTTDSRGAEAFF
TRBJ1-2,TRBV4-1,CASSHEDRTTNYGYTF
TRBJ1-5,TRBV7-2,CASSFTTSSNQPQHF
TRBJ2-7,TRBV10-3,CAITTGVAYEQYF
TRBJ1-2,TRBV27,CASSSPAGQGASGYTF
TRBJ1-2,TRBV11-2,CASRAGTDDGYTF
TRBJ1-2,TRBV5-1,CASSLGDREIYGYTF
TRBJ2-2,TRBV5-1,CASSSIGIMNTGELFF
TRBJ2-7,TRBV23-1,CAGHLYEQYF
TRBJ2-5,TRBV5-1,CASSPGGGSGETQYF
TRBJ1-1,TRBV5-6,CASSYRDRGLNTEAFF
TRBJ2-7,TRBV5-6,CASSFSNYEQYF
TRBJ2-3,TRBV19,CASSSGSSLPDTQYF
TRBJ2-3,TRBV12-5,CASGRPLALSTDTQYF
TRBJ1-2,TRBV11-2,CASSLTRGYYGYTF
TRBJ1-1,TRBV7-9,CASSPGLMTAFF
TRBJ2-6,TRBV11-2,CASSLNSGANVLTF
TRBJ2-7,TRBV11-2,CASSLYPRQRGLGPVEQYF
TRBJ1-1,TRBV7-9,CASRQGQGGAEAFF
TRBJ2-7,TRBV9,CASSVGASYEQYF
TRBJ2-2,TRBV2,CASSRGLAGHTGELFF
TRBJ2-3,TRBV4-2,CASSQGLAGGSDTQYF
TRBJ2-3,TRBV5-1,CASSLAMGAGYTDTQYF